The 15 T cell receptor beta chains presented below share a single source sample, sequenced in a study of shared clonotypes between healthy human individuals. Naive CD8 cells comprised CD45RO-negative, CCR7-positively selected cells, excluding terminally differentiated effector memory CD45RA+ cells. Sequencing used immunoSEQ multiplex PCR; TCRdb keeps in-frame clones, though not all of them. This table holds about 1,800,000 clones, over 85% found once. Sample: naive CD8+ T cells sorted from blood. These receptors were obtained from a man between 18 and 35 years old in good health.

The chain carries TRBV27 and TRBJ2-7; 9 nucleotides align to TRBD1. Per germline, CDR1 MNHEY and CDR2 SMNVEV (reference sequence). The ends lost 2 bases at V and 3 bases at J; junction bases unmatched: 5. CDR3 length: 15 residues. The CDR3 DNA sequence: TGTGCCAGCAGTTTAGTTGGGGGACAGGGCTACGAGCAGTACTTC. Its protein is CASSLVGGQGYEQYF.

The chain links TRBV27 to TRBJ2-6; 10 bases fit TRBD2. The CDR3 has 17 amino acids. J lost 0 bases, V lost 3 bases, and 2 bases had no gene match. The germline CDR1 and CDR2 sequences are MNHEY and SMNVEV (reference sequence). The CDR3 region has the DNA TGTGCCAGCAGTTTTAGCGGGAGGATCTCTGGGGCCAACGTCCTGACTTTC. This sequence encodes CASSFSGRISGANVLTF. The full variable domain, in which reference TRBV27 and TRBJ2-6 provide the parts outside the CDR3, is EAQVTQNPRYLITVTGKKLTVTCSQNMNHEYMSWYRQDPGLGLRQIYYSMNVEVTDKGDVPEGYKVSRKEKRNFPLILESPSPNQTSLYFCASSFSGRISGANVLTFGAGSRLTVL.

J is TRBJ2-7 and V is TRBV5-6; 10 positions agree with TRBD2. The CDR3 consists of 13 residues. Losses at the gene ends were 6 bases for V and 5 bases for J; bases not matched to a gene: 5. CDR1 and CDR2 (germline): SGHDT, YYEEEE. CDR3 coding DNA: TGTGCCAGCACCTCAGGACTAGCGGACGAGCAGTACTTC. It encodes CASTSGLADEQYF.

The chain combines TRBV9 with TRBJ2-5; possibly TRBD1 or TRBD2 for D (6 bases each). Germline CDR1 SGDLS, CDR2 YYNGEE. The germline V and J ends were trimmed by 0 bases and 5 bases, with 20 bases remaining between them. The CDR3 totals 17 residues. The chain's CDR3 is CASSVEGVGGGSETQYF. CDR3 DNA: TGTGCCAGCAGCGTAGAGGGGGTCGGAGGGGGTTCCGAGACCCAGTACTTC. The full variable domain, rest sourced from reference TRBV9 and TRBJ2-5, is DSGVTQTPKHLITATGQRVTLRCSPRSGDLSVYWYQQSLDQGLQFLIQYYNGEERAKGNILERFSAQQFPDLHSELNLSSLELGDSALYFCASSVEGVGGGSETQYFGPGTRLLVL.

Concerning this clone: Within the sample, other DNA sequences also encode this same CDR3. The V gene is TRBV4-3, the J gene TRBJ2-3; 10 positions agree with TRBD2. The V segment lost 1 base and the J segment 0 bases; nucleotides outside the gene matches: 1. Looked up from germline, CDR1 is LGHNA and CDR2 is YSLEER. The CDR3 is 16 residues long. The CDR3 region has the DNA TGCGCCAGCAGCCAAGGGACTAGCGGTAGCACAGATACGCAGTATTTT. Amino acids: CASSQGTSGSTDTQYF.

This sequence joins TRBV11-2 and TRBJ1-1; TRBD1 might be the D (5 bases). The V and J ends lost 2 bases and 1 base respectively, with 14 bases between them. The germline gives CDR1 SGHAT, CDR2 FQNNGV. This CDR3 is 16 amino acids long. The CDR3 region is CASSLSLGTPNTEAFF. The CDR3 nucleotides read TGTGCCAGCAGCTTAAGCCTGGGGACGCCGAACACTGAAGCTTTCTTT.

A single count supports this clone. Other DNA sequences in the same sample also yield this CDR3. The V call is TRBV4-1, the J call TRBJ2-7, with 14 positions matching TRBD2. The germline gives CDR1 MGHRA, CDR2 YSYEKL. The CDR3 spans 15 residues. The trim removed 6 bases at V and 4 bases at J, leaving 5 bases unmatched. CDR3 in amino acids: CASSPGTSGSYEQYF. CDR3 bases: TGCGCCAGCAGTCCCGGGACTAGCGGGAGTTACGAGCAGTACTTC.

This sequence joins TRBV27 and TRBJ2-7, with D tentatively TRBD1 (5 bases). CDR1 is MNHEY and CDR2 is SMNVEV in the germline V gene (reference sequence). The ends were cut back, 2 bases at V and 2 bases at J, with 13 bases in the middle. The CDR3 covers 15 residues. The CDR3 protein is CASSLLRGPAYEQYF. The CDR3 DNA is TGTGCCAGCAGTTTACTTAGGGGCCCAGCCTACGAGCAGTACTTC.

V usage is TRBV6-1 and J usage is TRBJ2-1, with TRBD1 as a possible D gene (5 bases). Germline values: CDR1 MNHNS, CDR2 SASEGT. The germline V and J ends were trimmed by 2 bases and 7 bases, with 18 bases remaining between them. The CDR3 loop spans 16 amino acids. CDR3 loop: CASSESLVQGRNEQFF. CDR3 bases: TGTGCCAGCAGTGAATCCTTGGTGCAGGGTCGGAATGAGCAGTTCTTC.

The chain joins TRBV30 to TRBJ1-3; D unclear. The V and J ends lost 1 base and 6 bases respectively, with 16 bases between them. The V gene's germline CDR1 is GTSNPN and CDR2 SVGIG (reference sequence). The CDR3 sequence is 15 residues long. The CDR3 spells CAWSAGSWGKNTIYF. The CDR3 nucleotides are TGTGCCTGGAGTGCCGGCTCCTGGGGAAAAAACACCATATATTTT.

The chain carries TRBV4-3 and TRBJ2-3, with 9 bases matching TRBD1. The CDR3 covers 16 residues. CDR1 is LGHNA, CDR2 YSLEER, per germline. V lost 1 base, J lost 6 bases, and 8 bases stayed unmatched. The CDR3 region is CASSQGTGAVVDTQYF. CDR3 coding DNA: TGCGCCAGCAGCCAAGGGACAGGGGCTGTTGTGGATACGCAGTATTTT.

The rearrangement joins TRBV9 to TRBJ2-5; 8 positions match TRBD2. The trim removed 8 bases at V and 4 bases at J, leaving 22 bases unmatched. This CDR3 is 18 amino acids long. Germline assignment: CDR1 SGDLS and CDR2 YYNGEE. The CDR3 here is CASQTGTSLPGARETQYF. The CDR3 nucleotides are TGTGCCAGTCAAACCGGGACTAGTTTGCCCGGCGCGAGAGAGACCCAGTACTTC.

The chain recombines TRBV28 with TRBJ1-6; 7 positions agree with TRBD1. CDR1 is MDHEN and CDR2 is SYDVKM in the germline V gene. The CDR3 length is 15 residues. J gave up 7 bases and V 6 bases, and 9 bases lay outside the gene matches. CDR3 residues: CASSLRDSENSPLHF. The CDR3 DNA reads TGTGCCAGCAGCCTCCGGGACAGCGAAAATTCACCCCTCCACTTT. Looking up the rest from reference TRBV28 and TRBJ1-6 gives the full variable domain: DVKVTQSSRYLVKRTGEKVFLECVQDMDHENMFWYRQDPGLGLRLIYFSYDVKMKEKGDIPEGYSVSREKKERFSLILESASTNQTSMYLCASSLRDSENSPLHFGNGTRLTVT.

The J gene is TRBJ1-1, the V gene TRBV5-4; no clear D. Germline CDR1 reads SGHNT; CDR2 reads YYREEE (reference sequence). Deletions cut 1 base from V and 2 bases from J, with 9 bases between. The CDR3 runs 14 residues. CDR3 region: CASSLRSTNTEAFF. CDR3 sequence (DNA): TGTGCCAGCAGCTTGAGGAGCACAAACACTGAAGCTTTCTTT.

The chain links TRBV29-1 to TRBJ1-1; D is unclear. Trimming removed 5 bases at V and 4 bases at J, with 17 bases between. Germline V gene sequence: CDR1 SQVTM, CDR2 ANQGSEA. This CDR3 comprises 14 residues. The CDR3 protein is CSVNILGMGTEAFF. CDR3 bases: TGCAGCGTTAATATTCTGGGTATGGGCACTGAAGCTTTCTTT.